The clone carrying this T cell receptor beta chain appeared a few times. TCRdb fed the 5' RACE reads into MiXCR, producing one record per CDR3 protein. The sample records 110,000 or so distinct CDR3 sequences, 22% being singletons. This sample stems from a study of T-cell memory formation after mild COVID-19. The specimen sequenced was PBMCs or a T cell subset sorted from them (not recorded which). The TCR comes from a man between 18 and 29 years old who had mild COVID-19 (a few samples of this study predate the infection). Cell type and time point are not known.

The CDR3 DNA reads TGTGCCAGCGGGCAGGGGATTCGCTCCTACGAGCAGTACGTC. The encoded protein is CASGQGIRSYEQYV. The rearrangement links TRBV6-2 or TRBV6-3 to TRBJ2-7; possibly TRBD1 for D (6 bases). The CDR3 is 14 residues long. Germline CDR1 and CDR2: MNHEY and SVGEGT. Trimming took off 8 bases at V and 0 bases at J, with 14 bases between the two ends.